These 8 T cell receptor beta chains share one sample of origin, sequenced in a study of cytomegalovirus exposure and HLA in healthy donors. Primers for the PCR totalled 60 Vbeta and 13 Jbeta. The repertoire was sequenced with immunoSEQ multiplex PCR; TCRdb's copy has only in-frame clones and lacks some. The table includes around 87,000 clones, 81% detected once. The sequenced sample was PBMCs. These receptors were taken from a girl aged 2 to 9 in good health and CMV-seropositive.

The rearrangement joins TRBV25-1 to TRBJ2-7, with 7 bases aligning to TRBD2. This CDR3 spans 13 amino acids. Losses at the gene ends were 7 bases for V and 0 bases for J; bases not matched to a gene: 3. CDR1 and CDR2 from the germline V gene are MGHDK and SYGVNS. The CDR3 here is CASTSGSSYEQYF. Here the CDR3 DNA reads TGTGCCAGCACTAGCGGTTCCTCCTACGAGCAGTACTTC.

The CDR3 reads CASRYRVRVYGYTF. The CDR3 bases are TGTGCCAGCAGGTACAGGGTCCGGGTCTATGGCTACACCTTC. This chain links TRBV2 with TRBJ1-2, with D possibly TRBD1 on 6 matching bases. The CDR3 is 14 amino acids. V was trimmed by 6 bases and J by 4 bases, leaving 15 bases between them. Germline values: CDR1 SNHLY, CDR2 FYNNEI.

The chain joins TRBV30 to TRBJ2-7; D uncertain. This CDR3 contains 13 residues. CDR1 is GTSNPN and CDR2 is SVGIG in the germline V gene (reference sequence). The V and J ends lost 5 bases and 2 bases respectively, with 13 bases between them. The CDR3: CAWCAGPPYEQYF. For the CDR3, the DNA is TGTGCCTGGTGTGCTGGGCCACCCTACGAGCAGTACTTC.

Only a few counts were recorded for this clone. The chain carries TRBV28 and TRBJ2-1, with 7 nucleotides matching TRBD1. Trimming at V came to 3 bases and at J to 3 bases, leaving 5 bases not matched to a gene. The CDR3 sequence is 15 residues long. Germline assignment: CDR1 MDHEN and CDR2 SYDVKM. Here the CDR3 reads CASSFRGGDYNEQFF. Written as DNA, the CDR3 is TGTGCCAGCAGTTTTAGAGGGGGCGACTACAATGAGCAGTTCTTC.

The chain uses TRBV11-2 and TRBJ1-1, with D possibly being TRBD1 (6 bases). This CDR3 comprises 13 residues. V was trimmed by 3 bases and J by 9 bases, leaving 14 bases between them. Germline-derived CDR1 and CDR2 are SGHAT and FQNNGV. As DNA, the CDR3 is TGTGCCAGCAGCTTGGGAGAACAGGGAAAAGCTTTCTTT. Protein sequence: CASSLGEQGKAFF.

The chain combines TRBV9 with TRBJ2-2; TRBD1 matches at 12 bases. This CDR3 comprises 15 residues. Germline-derived CDR1 and CDR2 are SGDLS and YYNGEE. V lost 4 bases and J lost 6; bases outside the gene matches: 4. Here the CDR3 DNA reads TGTGCCAGCAGCACCGGGACAGGGGGCTCCGGGGAGCTGTTTTTT. This translates into CASSTGTGGSGELFF.

This chain joins TRBV4-1 and TRBJ2-2; TRBD1 matches 8 bases. CDR1 and CDR2 (germline): MGHRA, YSYEKL. The CDR3 sequence is 16 residues long. Trimming at V came to 0 bases and at J to 7 bases, leaving 7 bases not matched to a gene. The chain's CDR3 is CASSQDIRQGFGELFF. The CDR3 DNA is TGCGCCAGCAGCCAAGATATCCGACAGGGGTTCGGGGAGCTGTTTTTT.

This rearrangement joins TRBV1 to TRBJ2-7; TRBD1 is the table's D call and was not checked against the DNA. TRBV1 has pseudogene status. The CDR3 runs 18 residues. Written as DNA, the CDR3 is TGCACCAGCAGCCAAGGTCGTCCGTTAGGACAGGGGACTTACGAGCAGTACTTC. Encoded protein: CTSSQGRPLGQGTYEQYF.